This T cell receptor beta chain was found in a study of blood T cell repertoires in COVID-19. Study-level information: In each case, the material was cDNA or gDNA derived from T cells, B-cell-depleted T cells, or PBMCs.

Symptom resolution, clearance, or two negative PCRs marked donors in Cohort 3 as recovered. The protocol was immunoSEQ multiplex PCR, while the TCRdb copy is restricted to in-frame clones and leaves out a portion. Altogether 250,000 to 300,000 clones are present, 70% to 90% being singletons, with the ten largest covering about 1.9%. The sample taken for sequencing was PBMCs or T cells enriched from blood (not recorded which). This TCR was recovered from a woman in her forties or fifties who had recovered from COVID-19.

The CDR3 DNA reads TGTGCCAGTAAGGTTTCAGGATCTTACGAGCAGTACTTC. Its protein is CASKVSGSYEQYF. J is TRBJ2-7 and V is TRBV19; unclear D gene. Trimming stripped 7 bases from V and 4 bases from J, with 14 bases between. Germline V gene sequence: CDR1 LNHDA, CDR2 SQIVND (reference sequence). CDR3 length: 13 residues.